Below, 13 T cell receptor beta chains from the same sample are listed, as sequenced in a study of cytomegalovirus exposure and HLA in healthy donors. PCR primers comprised 60 Vbeta and 13 Jbeta primers. Repertoires were generated with immunoSEQ multiplex PCR, while TCRdb's copy carries only in-frame clones and drops some. The data contain under 200,000 clones, approximately 12% of them seen just once; the ten biggest clones take up approximately 8.3%. Sequencing was performed on PBMCs. The receptors here all came from a man between 45 and 60 years old in good health and CMV-seropositive.

The chain links TRBV6-6 to TRBJ2-5, with D unresolved. Germline CDR1 is MNHNY and CDR2 is SVGAGI (reference sequence). The CDR3 has 12 amino acids. Trimming removed 0 bases from V and 5 bases from J, with 4 bases in between. The chain's CDR3 is CASSYSSETQYF. The CDR3 nucleotides read TGTGCCAGCAGTTACTCGAGTGAGACCCAGTACTTC.

Points on this clone: Relative to the germline gene, one junction end is altered; a read error may explain this. In DNA, the CDR3 is TGTGCCAGTAGGATAGACAGGGCCCCTGATTTTCCGCCCCAGCATTTT. It codes for CASRIDRAPDFPPQHF. This chain connects TRBV19 to TRBJ1-5, with TRBD1 matching 7 bases. The CDR3 is 16 residues long. Looked up from germline, CDR1 is LNHDA and CDR2 is SQIVND (reference sequence).

This clone was detected only a few times. The V call is TRBV7-2, the J call TRBJ2-7, with 8 bases lining up with TRBD2. V lost 3 bases to trimming and J lost 3 bases; unmatched junction nucleotides: 7. The V gene's germline CDR1 is SGHTA and CDR2 FQGNSA. The CDR3 consists of 15 residues. The CDR3 sequence: CASSFGLAGVYEQYV. The CDR3 DNA sequence: TGTGCCAGCAGCTTTGGGCTAGCGGGCGTCTACGAGCAGTACGTC.

This clone occurred a few times. The rearrangement links TRBV11-2 to TRBJ1-2; 8 nucleotides align to TRBD1. This CDR3 is 15 amino acids long. Per germline, CDR1 SGHAT and CDR2 FQNNGV. The V and J ends lost 0 bases and 7 bases, in that order; junction bases with no gene match: 7. CDR3 loop: CASSLDLSGGVGYTF. The CDR3 DNA reads TGTGCCAGCAGCTTAGATTTGTCAGGGGGCGTTGGCTACACCTTC.

The chain combines TRBV6-6 with TRBJ1-3, with 7 bases identical to TRBD1. J lost 2 bases, V lost 6 bases, and 4 bases had no gene match. This CDR3 has 14 residues. Per germline, CDR1 MNHNY and CDR2 SVGAGI (reference sequence). The CDR3, as DNA: TGTGCCAGCAGGGCCGACAGGGCTGGAAACACCATATATTTT. This sequence encodes CASRADRAGNTIYF.

The genes are TRBV30 and TRBJ1-2; 8 nucleotides align to TRBD1. Trimming took 5 bases from V and 4 from J; bases not matched to a gene: 9. The CDR3 is made up of 14 amino acids. Germline V gene lookup returns CDR1 GTSNPN and CDR2 SVGIG (reference sequence). The CDR3 DNA reads TGTGCCTGGGGGTGGACAGGGACGGGCTATGGCTACACCTTC. The encoded protein is CAWGWTGTGYGYTF.

The CDR3 DNA follows: TGTGCCAGCAGCCCCCGGGGAAGATACTATGGCTACACCTTC. Its protein is CASSPRGRYYGYTF. The chain couples TRBV7-3 to TRBJ1-2, with D unresolved. Germline CDR1 and CDR2: SGHTA and FQGTGA. The CDR3 is made up of 14 amino acids. Deletions cut 5 bases from V and 3 bases from J, with 13 bases between.

This clone was seen only a few times. The rearrangement joins TRBV5-4 to TRBJ1-5, with 9 bases lining up with TRBD1. Germline CDR1 reads SGHNT; CDR2 reads YYREEE (reference sequence). The CDR3 totals 15 residues. V shed 2 bases, J shed 4 bases, and the junction held 4 bases outside the gene matches. The CDR3 bases are TGTGCCAGCAGCTTAGACGGGACAGGGAATCAGCCCCAGCATTTT. It translates to CASSLDGTGNQPQHF.

This clone was observed a handful of times. A junction boundary mismatches the germline segment, possibly from a read error. Other DNA sequences in this sample translate to the same CDR3. This sequence joins TRBV5-1 and TRBJ1-2; the D gene is possibly TRBD1 (5 bases). Germline CDR1 is SGHRS and CDR2 is YFSETQ. This CDR3 spans 13 amino acids. CDR3 nucleotide sequence: TGCGCCAGCAGCTTGGAGGCAGGGCGCGGCTACACCTTT. Translation: CASSLEAGRGYTF.

This chain connects TRBV11-1 to TRBJ2-3; 7 bases fit TRBD2. Trimming cost V 4 bases and J 1 base; bases outside gene matches: 8. The CDR3 spans 16 residues. Germline V gene data show CDR1 as SGHAT and CDR2 as FQDESV (reference sequence). The CDR3 DNA is TGTGCCAGCAGCTCCCTTGAGGGAGGGGGCACAGATACGCAGTATTTT. Amino acids: CASSSLEGGGTDTQYF.

This clone appeared a few times. V and J are TRBV5-4 and TRBJ1-1; 7 nucleotides align to TRBD1. This CDR3 region has 18 residues. Germline CDR1 SGHNT, CDR2 YYREEE (reference sequence). The V gene end was trimmed by 4 bases and the J gene end by 1 base; junction bases not matched to a gene: 16. The CDR3 DNA reads TGTGCCAGCAGCCTGCCGAACAGGGGTGGGGGGCCGAACACTGAAGCTTTCTTT. Amino acids: CASSLPNRGGGPNTEAFF.

This clone has a handful of counts. The chain has TRBV5-4 and TRBJ2-5; 11 nucleotides match TRBD2. V dropped 4 bases and J dropped 5; count of bases not matched to a gene: 4. CDR1 and CDR2 from the germline V gene are SGHNT and YYREEE (reference sequence). The CDR3 is made up of 14 amino acids. The CDR3 loop is CASSPGLAAETQYF. In DNA form, the CDR3 reads TGTGCCAGCAGCCCGGGACTAGCGGCGGAGACCCAGTACTTC.

This clone was counted only a few times. The chain joins TRBV19 to TRBJ2-3, with 9 bases aligning to TRBD1. Germline V gene data show CDR1 as LNHDA and CDR2 as SQIVND (reference sequence). CDR3 length equals 17 residues. With V trimmed by 1 base and J by 0 bases, 5 bases remained unmatched. The CDR3 nucleotides are TGTGCCAGTAGTATAGGTGGGACAGGGTTAAGCACAGATACGCAGTATTTT. Its translation is CASSIGGTGLSTDTQYF.